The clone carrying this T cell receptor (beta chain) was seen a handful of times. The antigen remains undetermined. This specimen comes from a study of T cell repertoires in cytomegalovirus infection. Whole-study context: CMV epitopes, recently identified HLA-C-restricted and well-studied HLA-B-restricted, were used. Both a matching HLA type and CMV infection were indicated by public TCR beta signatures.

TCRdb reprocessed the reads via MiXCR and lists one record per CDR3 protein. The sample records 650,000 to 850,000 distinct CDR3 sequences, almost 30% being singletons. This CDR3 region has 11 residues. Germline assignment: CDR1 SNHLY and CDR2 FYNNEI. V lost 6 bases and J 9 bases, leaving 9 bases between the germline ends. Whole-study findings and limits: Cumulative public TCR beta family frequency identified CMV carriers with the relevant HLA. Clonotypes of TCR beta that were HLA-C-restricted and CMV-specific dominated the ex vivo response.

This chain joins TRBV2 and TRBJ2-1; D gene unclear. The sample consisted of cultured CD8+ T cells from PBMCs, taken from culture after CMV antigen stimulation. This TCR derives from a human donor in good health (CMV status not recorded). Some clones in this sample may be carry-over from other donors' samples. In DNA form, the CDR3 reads TGTGCCAGCAGCCGGGCGCTTGAGCAGTTCTTC. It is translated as CASSRALEQFF.